This record looks at one T cell receptor (beta chain) sequence and its context. Its antigen is unknown. It was with 60 Vbeta and 13 Jbeta primers that the PCR ran. The assay was immunoSEQ multiplex PCR, and TCRdb's table has in-frame clones only and misses some. The repertoire includes approximately 150,000 clones, over 65% of them detected once, and less than 3% sits in the top ten. The data belong to a study of cytomegalovirus exposure and HLA in healthy donors. Study-level findings and limits: A prior analysis recorded that most TCR beta V segments were productive about 87% or about 30% of the time.

Germline V lookup: CDR1 LGHNA, CDR2 YNFKEQ. V lost 1 base and J 4 bases, leaving 8 bases between the germline ends. This CDR3 is built from 14 residues. This clonotype was sampled from a male donor in good health and CMV-seronegative. The chain couples TRBV4-2 to TRBJ2-1, with D perhaps TRBD1 (5 bases). Sequencing was performed on PBMCs. CDR3 protein: CASSQGGQYNEQFF. CDR3 nucleotides: TGTGCCAGCAGCCAAGGAGGACAATACAATGAGCAGTTCTTC.